Sequencing of this T cell receptor beta chain was carried out in a study of blood T cells in healthy people across ages. CDR3 length equals 13 residues. In germline, CDR1 is MNHNY, CDR2 SVGAGI (reference sequence). Alongside a J-beta primer mix, a sample-barcoded 5' primer served in a second PCR lasting about 7 to 11 cycles. TCRdb reprocessed the 5' RACE reads with MiXCR, giving one entry per CDR3 protein. The sample lists 650,000 to 1,000,000 distinct CDR3 sequences, 35% to 40% occurring once. In the case of this clonotype: One end of the junction does not line up with germline, which may come from a read error.

This sequence joins TRBV6-6 and TRBJ1-1; D is uncertain. Material for sequencing was blood. The TCR comes from a man aged 18 to 30 in good health. In DNA form, the CDR3 reads TGTGCCAGCGGTTACGAGAGGGTGGCTGAAGCTTTCTTT. Translation: CASGYERVAEAFF.